The 32 T cell receptor beta chains below come from one sample, sequenced in a study of neurological immune-mediated disorders. MiXCR was run by TCRdb on the 5' RACE reads, yielding one entry per CDR3 protein. Of 55,000 to 65,000 distinct CDR3 sequences in the sample, roughly 3.5% were seen once. Sequenced input: PBMCs. Every receptor here comes from a woman aged 45-65 years with multiple sclerosis.

At least ten counts were recorded for this clonotype. This sequence joins TRBV20-1 and TRBJ1-1; D unresolved. This CDR3 comprises 13 residues. Trimming cost V 1 base and J 1 base, with 7 bases left between them. The germline gives CDR1 DFQATT, CDR2 SNEGSKA (reference sequence). The CDR3 protein is CSARGTANTEAFF. The CDR3 DNA follows: TGCAGTGCTAGAGGGACGGCGAACACTGAAGCTTTCTTT.

This clonotype was recorded at least ten times. The J gene is TRBJ2-2, the V gene TRBV20-1, with D possibly being TRBD2 (5 bases). There are 14 residues in the CDR3. Germline V gene sequence: CDR1 DFQATT, CDR2 SNEGSKA (reference sequence). The V end lost 1 base, the J end lost 5 bases, and 11 bases lay between the germline ends. In nucleotides, the CDR3 is TGCAGTGCTAGAGGCTACGGGAATACCGGGGAGCTGTTTTTT. As protein: CSARGYGNTGELFF.

This clonotype came up a few times. The junction departs from the called germline gene at one end, perhaps through a read error. V and J are TRBV12-3 or TRBV12-4 and TRBJ1-5; 7 positions match TRBD1. The CDR3 contains 11 residues. DNA of the CDR3: TGTGCCAGCAGTTTCCGGGACAGCCGAAATTTT. Protein: CASSFRDSRNF.

This clonotype was picked up many times. The chain carries TRBV9 and TRBJ1-5, with unresolved D. Trimming left V 7 bases short and J 4 bases short, with 9 bases between. Germline lookup yields CDR1 SGDLS and CDR2 YYNGEE. The CDR3 covers 12 residues. The CDR3 region has the DNA TGTGCCAGCGGAGAGTCAAATCAGCCCCAGCATTTT. Its protein product is CASGESNQPQHF.

This clonotype was counted many times. V usage is TRBV20-1 and J usage is TRBJ2-1, with D possibly being TRBD1 (5 bases). The CDR3 has 13 amino acids. Per the germline V gene, CDR1 is DFQATT and CDR2 is SNEGSKA (reference sequence). V was clipped by 7 bases and J by 10 bases, with 20 bases between them. The CDR3 DNA reads TGCAGTGTCCCGAAATTAGGGGTGGGCGAGCAGTTCTTC. Protein sequence: CSVPKLGVGEQFF.

This clonotype was seen repeatedly, ten times or more. J is TRBJ1-1 and V is TRBV20-1; possible D gene TRBD1, 5 bases. This CDR3 has 16 residues. Germline V gives CDR1 DFQATT, CDR2 SNEGSKA (reference sequence). The ends were cut back, 0 bases at V and 4 bases at J, with 18 bases in the middle. CDR3 amino acids: CSARDLAGIGITEAFF. The DNA of the CDR3 is TGCAGTGCTAGAGATCTGGCAGGGATTGGTATCACTGAAGCTTTCTTT.

This clonotype was counted ten times or more. The chain recombines TRBV7-9 with TRBJ2-1; TRBD2 aligns across 14 bases. The CDR3 spans 15 residues. With 3 bases clipped from V and 8 bases from J, the junction kept 3 bases outside the gene matches. The V gene's germline CDR1 is SEHNR and CDR2 FQNEAQ (reference sequence). In DNA, the CDR3 is TGTGCCAGCAGCTTCGGACTAGCGGGAGGAGATGAGCAGTTCTTC. This sequence encodes CASSFGLAGGDEQFF. The complete variable domain, with remaining parts taken from reference TRBV7-9 and TRBJ2-1, reads DTGVSQNPRHKITKRGQNVTFRCDPISEHNRLYWYRQTLGQGPEFLTYFQNEAQLEKSRLLSDRFSAERPKGSFSTLEIQRTEQGDSAMYLCASSFGLAGGDEQFFGPGTRLTVL.

This clonotype was counted many times. The V gene is TRBV5-1, the J gene TRBJ1-2, with D tentatively TRBD1 (5 bases). The V gene's germline CDR1 is SGHRS and CDR2 YFSETQ. This CDR3 is 15 amino acids long. V lost 2 bases, J lost 4 bases, and 15 bases lay in between. The CDR3 region has the DNA TGCGCCAGCAGCTTAGGGGCAGGGATCGGCTATGGCTACACCTTC. Its translation: CASSLGAGIGYGYTF.

This clonotype has a count of ten or more. The chain uses TRBV12-3 or TRBV12-4 and TRBJ2-7, with unresolved D. This CDR3 is 13 amino acids long. V lost 5 bases to trimming and J lost 4 bases, with 12 bases between them. The CDR3 DNA follows: TGTGCCAGCAGTCGTAATCACTTTTACGAGCAGTACTTC. This codes for CASSRNHFYEQYF.

This clonotype appeared many times. V is TRBV18 and J is TRBJ1-2; perhaps TRBD1 as D (6 bases). The germline gives CDR1 KGHSH, CDR2 LQKENI. Trimming shortened V by 5 bases and J by 5 bases, and 18 bases separated the two germline ends. CDR3 size: 15 residues. The CDR3 bases are TGTGCCAGCTCAACCGGGACAAGGGTCTTTTATGGCTACACCTTC. This translates into CASSTGTRVFYGYTF. Looking up the rest from reference TRBV18 and TRBJ1-2 gives the full variable domain: NAGVMQNPRHLVRRRGQEARLRCSPMKGHSHVYWYRQLPEEGLKFMVYLQKENIIDESGMPKERFSAEFPKEGPSILRIQQVVRGDSAAYFCASSTGTRVFYGYTFGSGTRLTVV.

This clonotype was seen repeatedly, ten times or more. The rearrangement links TRBV9 to TRBJ2-3, with 8 bases lining up with TRBD2. Germline values: CDR1 SGDLS, CDR2 YYNGEE. The J segment lost 5 bases and the V segment lost 4 bases, leaving 18 bases of the junction unmatched. This CDR3 region has 18 residues. Here the CDR3 DNA reads TGTGCCAGCAGCAATACCCCGGGACTAGGGGACATTGTAGATACGCAGTATTTT. It specifies CASSNTPGLGDIVDTQYF. The variable domain in full, completed from reference TRBV9 and TRBJ2-3, reads DSGVTQTPKHLITATGQRVTLRCSPRSGDLSVYWYQQSLDQGLQFLIQYYNGEERAKGNILERFSAQQFPDLHSELNLSSLELGDSALYFCASSNTPGLGDIVDTQYFGPGTRLTVL.

This clonotype has at least ten counts. V usage is TRBV7-2 and J usage is TRBJ1-2, with 7 bases fitting TRBD1. The germline gives CDR1 SGHTA, CDR2 FQGNSA. V lost 5 bases, J lost 7 bases, and 4 bases stayed unmatched. The length of the CDR3 is 12 residues. The CDR3: CASSTRQGGYTF. The DNA of the CDR3 is TGTGCCAGCAGCACCCGACAGGGTGGCTACACCTTC.

In this sample, this clonotype turned up a few times. A clone one base away is much larger, so this may be a read error. V and J are TRBV12-3 or TRBV12-4 and TRBJ2-7, with TRBD2 matching over 7 bases. The CDR3 is 13 amino acids. The CDR3: CASSLHGRYEKYF. In nucleotides, the CDR3 is TGTGCCAGCAGTTTACACGGGAGGTACGAGAAGTACTTC.

This clonotype was picked up many times. The chain employs TRBV6-2 or TRBV6-3 and TRBJ2-5, with D unresolved. The CDR3 runs 11 residues. Trimming took 6 bases from V and 2 from J, leaving 4 bases between them. The germline gives CDR1 MNHEY, CDR2 SVGEGT. CDR3 sequence reads: CASRGQETQYF. CDR3 nucleotide sequence: TGTGCCAGCAGGGGGCAAGAGACCCAGTACTTC.

This clonotype was counted at least ten times. V gene TRBV6-5 combines with J gene TRBJ2-7; 7 nucleotides match TRBD1. Per germline, CDR1 MNHEY and CDR2 SVGAGI. This CDR3 has 14 residues. Unmatched junction bases numbered 7, after V lost 4 bases and J lost 4 bases. CDR3 in DNA: TGTGCCAGCAGTTCCCACAGGGGCAGATACGAGCAGTACTTC. Amino acid sequence: CASSSHRGRYEQYF.

This rearrangement joins TRBV30 to TRBJ1-6, with D tentatively TRBD1 (5 bases). This CDR3 has 13 amino acids. The germline gives CDR1 GTSNPN, CDR2 SVGIG (reference sequence). Trimming cost V 1 base and J 8 bases, with 9 bases left between them. The CDR3 nucleotides read TGTGCCTGGAGTGCCGGGGGGGATTCACCCCTCCACTTT. This codes for CAWSAGGDSPLHF.

This clonotype was picked up many times. The V call is TRBV7-8, the J call TRBJ1-1; D not certain. This CDR3 has 13 amino acids. Trimming cost V 0 bases and J 5 bases, with 7 bases left between them. Germline V lookup: CDR1 SGHVS, CDR2 FQNEAQ. The CDR3 spells CASSLALATEAFF. Here the CDR3 DNA reads TGTGCCAGCAGCTTAGCTTTGGCTACTGAAGCTTTCTTT.

This clonotype is termed medium-sized. This chain links TRBV10-3 with TRBJ1-1; D unclear. Trimming removed 8 bases at V and 5 bases at J, with 9 bases between. CDR3 length: 11 residues. Germline assignment: CDR1 ENHRY and CDR2 SYGVKD. The CDR3 sequence: CAILEGTEAFF. The DNA for the CDR3 is TGTGCCATCCTTGAGGGAACTGAAGCTTTCTTT.

This clonotype has at least ten counts. V and J are TRBV5-6 and TRBJ2-5, with unresolved D. V lost 5 bases and J 1 base, leaving 6 bases between the germline ends. This CDR3 spans 12 amino acids. Germline CDR1 and CDR2: SGHDT and YYEEEE. The CDR3 loop is CASSSFQETQYF. DNA of the CDR3: TGTGCCAGCAGTTCCTTCCAAGAGACCCAGTACTTC.

This clonotype was seen at least ten times. The chain employs TRBV5-1 and TRBJ2-1, with 9 bases aligning to TRBD1. Germline values: CDR1 SGHRS, CDR2 YFSETQ. The CDR3 runs 15 residues. With V trimmed by 4 bases and J by 4 bases, 6 bases remained unmatched. The CDR3 region is CASSPGQGGYNEQFF. For the CDR3, the DNA is TGCGCCAGCAGCCCGGGACAGGGAGGTTACAATGAGCAGTTCTTC.

This clonotype was observed many times. One end of the junction varies from germline; a read error may be responsible. The chain employs TRBV12-3 or TRBV12-4 and TRBJ1-5; maybe TRBD1 (6 bases). CDR3 length: 15 residues. The CDR3 DNA follows: TGTGCCAGCAGTTTTGGTTCGGGGGGCCTTCAGCCCCAGAATTTT. Translation: CASSFGSGGLQPQNF.

V and J are TRBV6-2 or TRBV6-3 and TRBJ2-1; D uncertain. Germline assignment: CDR1 MNHEY and CDR2 SVGEGT. The CDR3 contains 16 residues. V was trimmed by 2 bases and J by 0 bases, leaving 11 bases between them. CDR3 bases: TGTGCCAGCAGTTACGTGGCATCTACCTCCTACAATGAGCAGTTCTTC. This translates into CASSYVASTSYNEQFF.

This clonotype was counted many times. The chain is built from TRBV12-3 or TRBV12-4 and TRBJ2-1, with no clear D. Between the trimmed V and J ends, which lost 6 bases and 12 bases, there was a span of 12 bases. This CDR3 is built from 11 residues. CDR3 sequence (DNA): TGTGCCAGCAGCACTGGGGATAGGCAGTTCTTC. This codes for CASSTGDRQFF.

This clonotype was picked up many times. CDR3 in DNA: TGCAGCGTTGTGGAGGGTTGGGGCACTGAAGCTTTCTTT. This translates into CSVVEGWGTEAFF. The chain carries TRBV29-1 and TRBJ1-1, with D unclear. This CDR3 contains 13 residues. The V and J ends lost 4 bases and 4 bases respectively, with 13 bases between them. Germline lookup yields CDR1 SQVTM and CDR2 ANQGSEA.

This chain connects TRBV7-2 to TRBJ1-1; D might be TRBD1 (6 bases). Per the germline V gene, CDR1 is SGHTA and CDR2 is FQGNSA. V was trimmed by 6 bases and J by 8 bases, leaving 25 bases between them. The CDR3 sequence is 16 residues long. Here the CDR3 DNA reads TGTGCCAGCAGAACAGGGATATCGGGAAAGGGGGGAGAAGCTTTCTTT. Amino acids: CASRTGISGKGGEAFF.

This clonotype was counted only a few times. V gene TRBV20-1 combines with J gene TRBJ1-5, with a possible D match to TRBD1 (6 bases). Per the germline V gene, CDR1 is DFQATT and CDR2 is SNEGSKA (reference sequence). Trimming took off 5 bases at V and 1 base at J, with 9 bases between the two ends. The CDR3 consists of 13 residues. DNA of the CDR3: TGCAGTGCTGGAAGGGGGAGCAATCAGCCCCAGCATTTT. Amino acids: CSAGRGSNQPQHF.

This clonotype was seen repeatedly, ten times or more. The rearrangement uses TRBV3-1 and TRBJ1-3, with D perhaps matching TRBD1 (6 bases). The length of the CDR3 is 14 residues. V shed 5 bases and J shed 4 bases, with 12 bases lying between them. Germline CDR1 is LGHDT and CDR2 is YNNKEL (reference sequence). CDR3 residues: CASSTQGLGNTIYF. CDR3 sequence (DNA): TGTGCCAGCAGCACCCAGGGGCTCGGAAACACCATATATTTT.

This clonotype was counted many times. The chain is built from TRBV12-3 or TRBV12-4 and TRBJ1-2; 9 bases line up with TRBD1. The V gene end was trimmed by 4 bases and the J gene end by 6 bases; junction bases not matched to a gene: 3. The CDR3 sequence is 13 residues long. CDR3 nucleotide sequence: TGTGCCAGCAGTTCGGACAGGGGACATGGCTACACCTTC. Translated, it gives CASSSDRGHGYTF.

This clonotype was picked up many times. The V call is TRBV12-3 or TRBV12-4, the J call TRBJ2-4; D uncertain. The V and J ends lost 2 bases and 0 bases respectively, with 11 bases between them. The length of the CDR3 is 16 residues. DNA of the CDR3: TGTGCCAGCAGTTTACTTTATGGGGTAGCCAAAAACATTCAGTACTTC. Residues: CASSLLYGVAKNIQYF.

This clonotype was seen ten or more times. The junction shows a germline mismatch at one end, possibly a read error. The gene calls are TRBV7-3 and TRBJ2-3; 11 bases are shared with TRBD2. The CDR3 is 13 amino acids. The V gene's germline CDR1 is SGHTA and CDR2 FQGTGA. CDR3 residues: CASSLSSTSGAFF. The CDR3 DNA reads TGTGCCAGCAGCTTAAGCTCGACTAGCGGGGCCTTTTTT.

Many counts were recorded for this clonotype. The chain links TRBV7-6 to TRBJ2-6, with D unresolved. This CDR3 is built from 16 residues. Germline loops: CDR1 SGHVS, CDR2 FNYEAQ. Deletions cut 1 base from V and 0 bases from J, with 7 bases between. CDR3 DNA: TGTGCCAGCAGCTTAGATTTGTTCTCTGGGGCCAACGTCCTGACTTTC. Its translation is CASSLDLFSGANVLTF.

This clonotype was seen ten or more times. The chain links TRBV24-1 to TRBJ2-2; 9 bases map to TRBD1. The junction had 10 bases not matched to a gene; V was cut back by 0 bases and J by 0 bases. This CDR3 has 20 residues. CDR1 is KGHDR and CDR2 is SFDVKD in the germline V gene. CDR3: CATSDLAGTGLTANTGELFF. The CDR3 DNA reads as TGTGCCACCAGTGATTTGGCCGGGACAGGGCTTACCGCGAACACCGGGGAGCTGTTTTTT.